This entry is about one T cell receptor beta chain. This specimen comes from a study of blood T cell repertoires in COVID-19. Study at large: The United States, Italy and Spain supplied acute and convalescent COVID-19 samples. Nucleic acid was either cDNA or gDNA, and it came from T cells, B-cell-depleted T cells, or PBMCs.

Germline loops: CDR1 SQVTM, CDR2 ANQGSEA. With 1 base removed from V and 7 bases from J, the gap between germline ends came to 7 bases. There are 11 residues in the CDR3. In the authors' methods: Amplification from reference gene primers served as the basis for estimated nucleated cell counts. Generated by immunoSEQ multiplex PCR, the TCRdb table keeps only in-frame clones and is missing some. V and J calls and clone size follow that table, whereas D and trimming were derived from the DNA. The repertoire has approximately 260,000 clones, about 80% of them found once; the top ten carry 8% to 9.5%. The material sequenced was peripheral blood. This rearrangement joins TRBV29-1 to TRBJ1-2, with no clear D. This sequence originates from a human donor in a cohort sampled during active COVID-19. CDR3 DNA sequence: TGCAGCGTTGAAGGAGTCGGTGGCTACACCTTC. This codes for CSVEGVGGYTF.